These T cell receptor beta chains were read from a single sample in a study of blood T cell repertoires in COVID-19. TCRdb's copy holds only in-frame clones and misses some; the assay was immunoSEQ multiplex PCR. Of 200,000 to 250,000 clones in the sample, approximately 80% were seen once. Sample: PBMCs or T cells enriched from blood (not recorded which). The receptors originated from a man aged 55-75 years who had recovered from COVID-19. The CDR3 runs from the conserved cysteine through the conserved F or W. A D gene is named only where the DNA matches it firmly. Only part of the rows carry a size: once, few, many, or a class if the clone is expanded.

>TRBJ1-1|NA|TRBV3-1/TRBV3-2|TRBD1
CASRTQGPNTEAFF
TGTGCCAGCAGGACACAGGGGCCCAACACTGAAGCTTTCTTT
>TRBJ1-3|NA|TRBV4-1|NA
CASTHPLRGSGNTIYF
TGCGCCAGCACCCATCCACTGCGGGGCTCTGGAAACACCATATATTTT
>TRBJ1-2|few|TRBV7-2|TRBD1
CASSPRTGLYGYTF
TGTGCCAGCAGCCCCCGGACAGGGCTCTATGGCTACACCTTC
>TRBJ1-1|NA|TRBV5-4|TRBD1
CASSSGGNSNTEAFF
TGTGCCAGCAGCTCAGGGGGGAATTCTAACACTGAAGCTTTCTTT
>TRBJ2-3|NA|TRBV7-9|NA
CASSLGLSTDTQYF
TGTGCCAGCAGCTTGGGACTGTCCACAGATACGCAGTATTTT
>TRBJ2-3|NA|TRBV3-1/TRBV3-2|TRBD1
CASSSQGADTQYF
TGTGCCAGCAGCTCACAGGGGGCCGATACGCAGTATTTT
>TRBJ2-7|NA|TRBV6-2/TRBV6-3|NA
CASSYDTGAPRSSYEQYF
TGTGCCAGCAGTTACGACACAGGAGCTCCTAGGAGCTCCTACGAGCAGTACTTC
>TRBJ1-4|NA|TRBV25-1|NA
CASSAGRGTTNEKLFF
TGTGCCAGCAGTGCGGGGAGGGGGACAACTAATGAAAAACTGTTTTTT
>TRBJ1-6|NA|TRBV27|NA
CASSLFLPSYNSPLHF
TGTGCCAGCAGTTTATTCCTCCCCTCCTATAATTCACCCCTCCACTTT
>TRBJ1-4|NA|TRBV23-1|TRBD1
CASSPRQGTGEKLFF
TGCGCCAGCAGTCCCCGACAGGGAACCGGTGAAAAACTGTTTTTT
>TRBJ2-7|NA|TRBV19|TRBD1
CASSQTGDNEQYF
TGTGCCAGTAGTCAAACAGGGGATAACGAGCAGTACTTC
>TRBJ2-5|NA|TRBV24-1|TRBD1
CATSDPGQAVQETQYF
TGTGCCACCAGTGATCCGGGACAGGCGGTCCAAGAGACCCAGTACTTC
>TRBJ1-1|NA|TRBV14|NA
CASSQGTRAFF
TGTGCCAGCAGCCAGGGGACACGGGCTTTCTTT
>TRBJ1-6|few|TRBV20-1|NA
CSASMGGGNSPLHF
TGCAGTGCTAGTATGGGGGGGGGAAATTCACCCCTCCACTTT
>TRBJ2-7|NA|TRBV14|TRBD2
CASSLLGSGGDYEQYF
TGTGCCAGCAGCCTCCTAGGGAGCGGGGGGGACTACGAGCAGTACTTC
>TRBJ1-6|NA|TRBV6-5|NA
CASSYLDNSPLHF
TGTGCCAGCAGTTACTTAGATAATTCACCCCTCCACTTT
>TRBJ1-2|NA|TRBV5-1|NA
CASSSNPGSGYTF
TGCGCCAGCAGTAGTAACCCAGGGTCTGGCTACACCTTC
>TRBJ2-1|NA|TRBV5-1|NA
CASSFSTGLATNNEQFF
TGCGCCAGCAGCTTTTCCACAGGGCTCGCCACAAACAATGAGCAGTTCTTC